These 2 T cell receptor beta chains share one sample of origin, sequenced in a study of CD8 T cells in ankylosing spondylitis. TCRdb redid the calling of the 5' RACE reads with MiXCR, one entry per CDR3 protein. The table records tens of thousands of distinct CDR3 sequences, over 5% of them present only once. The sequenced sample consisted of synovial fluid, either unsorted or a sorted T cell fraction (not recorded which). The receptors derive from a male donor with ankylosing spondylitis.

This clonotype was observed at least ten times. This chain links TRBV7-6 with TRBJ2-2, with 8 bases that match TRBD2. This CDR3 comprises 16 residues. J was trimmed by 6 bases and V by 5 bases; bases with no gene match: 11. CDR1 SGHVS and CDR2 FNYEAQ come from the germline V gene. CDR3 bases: TGTGCCAGCAGCCCGGGACTACCGGGGGGGCCCGGGGAGCTGTTTTTT. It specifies CASSPGLPGGPGELFF.

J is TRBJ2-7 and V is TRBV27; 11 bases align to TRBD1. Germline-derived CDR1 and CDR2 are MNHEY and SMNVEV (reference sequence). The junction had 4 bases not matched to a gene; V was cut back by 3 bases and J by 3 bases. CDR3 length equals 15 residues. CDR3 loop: CASSFSGTGGYEQYF. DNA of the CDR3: TGTGCCAGCAGTTTTTCGGGGACAGGGGGCTACGAGCAGTACTTC.